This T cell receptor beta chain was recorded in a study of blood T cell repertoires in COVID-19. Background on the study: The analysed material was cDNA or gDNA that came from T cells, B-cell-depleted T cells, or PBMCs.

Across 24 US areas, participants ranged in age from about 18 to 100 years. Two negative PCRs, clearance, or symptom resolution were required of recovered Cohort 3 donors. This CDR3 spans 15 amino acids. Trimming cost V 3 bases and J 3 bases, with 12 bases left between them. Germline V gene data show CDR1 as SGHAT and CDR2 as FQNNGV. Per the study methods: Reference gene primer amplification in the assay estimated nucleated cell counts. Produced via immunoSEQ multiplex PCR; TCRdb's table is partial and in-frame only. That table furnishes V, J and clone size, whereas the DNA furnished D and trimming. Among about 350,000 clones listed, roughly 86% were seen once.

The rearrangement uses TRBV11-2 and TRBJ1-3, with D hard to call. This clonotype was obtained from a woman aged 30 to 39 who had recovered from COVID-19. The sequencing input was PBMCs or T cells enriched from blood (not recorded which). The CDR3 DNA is TGTGCCAGCAGCTTTGGTTCCGGGTATGGAAACACCATATATTTT. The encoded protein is CASSFGSGYGNTIYF.